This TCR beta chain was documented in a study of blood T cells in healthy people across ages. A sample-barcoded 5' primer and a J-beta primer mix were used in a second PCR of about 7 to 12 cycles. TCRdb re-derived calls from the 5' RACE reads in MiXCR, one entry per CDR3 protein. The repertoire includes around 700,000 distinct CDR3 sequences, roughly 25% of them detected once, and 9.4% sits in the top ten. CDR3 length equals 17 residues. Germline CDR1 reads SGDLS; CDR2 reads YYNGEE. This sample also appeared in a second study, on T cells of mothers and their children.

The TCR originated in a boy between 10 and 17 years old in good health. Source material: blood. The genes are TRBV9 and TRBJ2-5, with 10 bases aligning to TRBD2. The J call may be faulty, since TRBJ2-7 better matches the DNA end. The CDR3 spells CASSDNGPSGSTSEQYF. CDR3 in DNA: TGTGCCAGCAGCGATAACGGGCCTAGCGGGAGCACCTCCGAGCAGTACTTC.